Detailed here is one TCR beta chain. Reprocessing the 5' RACE reads, TCRdb reports a single entry for every CDR3 protein and omits DNA. This listing includes 440,000 or so distinct CDR3 sequences. This record belongs to a study of T cells expressing NK-cell markers. Material for sequencing was blood T cells: a sorted CD56 or NKG2C T cell subset, CD4+ or CD8+ T cells, or bulk PBMC T cells (not recorded which). This sequence was found in a woman between 18 and 69 years old in good health.

The CDR3 loop reads CASRVAPLYEQYF. The gene calls are TRBV12-3 or TRBV12-4 and TRBJ2-7. This CDR3 has 13 amino acids.